This T cell receptor beta chain was sequenced for a study of T cell repertoires in cytomegalovirus infection. Whole-study context: In public TCR beta signatures, there were indications of both CMV infection and matching HLA type.

Study conclusions and caveats: Dominant in the ex vivo response were TCR beta clonotypes restricted by HLA-C and specific for CMV. There were carriers of CMV plus the relevant HLA, and cumulative public TCR beta family frequency identified them.

TCRdb re-called the reads with MiXCR, one entry per CDR3 protein. The sample yields roughly 230,000 distinct CDR3 sequences, 6.5% seen once. The ends were cut back, 10 bases at V and 0 bases at J, with 13 bases in the middle. The CDR3 spans 14 residues. Germline CDR1 reads SEHNR; CDR2 reads FQNEAQ (reference sequence). This clonotype was found many times. Antigen specificity is unknown. The sequencing sample was made of PBMCs. The rearrangement links TRBV7-9 to TRBJ1-5; D gene unclear. This TCR was sampled from a human donor in good health (CMV status not recorded). Some clones in this sample may be carry-over from other donors' samples. CDR3 protein: CATSQSDSNQPQHF. The DNA of the CDR3 is TGTGCCACCTCGCAGAGCGATAGCAATCAGCCCCAGCATTTT.